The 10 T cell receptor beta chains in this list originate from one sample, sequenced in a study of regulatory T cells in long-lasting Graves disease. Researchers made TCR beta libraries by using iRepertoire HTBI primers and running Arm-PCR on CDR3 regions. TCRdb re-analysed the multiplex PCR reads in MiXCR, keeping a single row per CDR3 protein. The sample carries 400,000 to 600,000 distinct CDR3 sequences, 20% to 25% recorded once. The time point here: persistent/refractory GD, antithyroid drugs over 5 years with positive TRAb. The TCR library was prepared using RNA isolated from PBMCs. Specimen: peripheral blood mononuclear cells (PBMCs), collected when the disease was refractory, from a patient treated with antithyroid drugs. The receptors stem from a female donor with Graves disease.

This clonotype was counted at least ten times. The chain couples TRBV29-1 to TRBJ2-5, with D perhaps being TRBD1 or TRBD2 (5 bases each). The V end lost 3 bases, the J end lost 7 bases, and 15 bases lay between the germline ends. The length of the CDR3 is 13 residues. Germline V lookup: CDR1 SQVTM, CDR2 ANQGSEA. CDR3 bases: TGCAGCGTTGAGGGCAGGGCCGGGGTGACCCAGTACTTC. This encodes CSVEGRAGVTQYF.

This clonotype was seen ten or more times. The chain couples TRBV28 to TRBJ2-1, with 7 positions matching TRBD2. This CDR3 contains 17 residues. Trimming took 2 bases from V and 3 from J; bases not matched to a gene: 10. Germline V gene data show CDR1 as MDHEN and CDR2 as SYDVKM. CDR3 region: CASSLRRGDWGYNEQFF. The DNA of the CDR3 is TGTGCCAGCAGTTTACGACGGGGGGACTGGGGCTACAATGAGCAGTTCTTC.

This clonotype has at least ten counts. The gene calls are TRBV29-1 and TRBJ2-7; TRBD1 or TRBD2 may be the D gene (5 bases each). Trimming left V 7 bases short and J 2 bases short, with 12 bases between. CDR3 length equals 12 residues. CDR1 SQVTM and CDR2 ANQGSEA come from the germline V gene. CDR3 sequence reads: CSGRDGAYEQYF. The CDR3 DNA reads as TGCAGCGGACGGGACGGGGCCTACGAGCAGTACTTC.

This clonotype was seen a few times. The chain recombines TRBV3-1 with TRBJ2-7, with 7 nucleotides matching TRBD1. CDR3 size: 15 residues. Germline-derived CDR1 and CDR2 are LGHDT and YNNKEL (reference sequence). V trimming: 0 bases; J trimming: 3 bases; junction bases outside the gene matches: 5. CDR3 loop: CASSQEHRGRYEQYF. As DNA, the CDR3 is TGTGCCAGCAGCCAAGAACACAGGGGTCGCTACGAGCAGTACTTC.

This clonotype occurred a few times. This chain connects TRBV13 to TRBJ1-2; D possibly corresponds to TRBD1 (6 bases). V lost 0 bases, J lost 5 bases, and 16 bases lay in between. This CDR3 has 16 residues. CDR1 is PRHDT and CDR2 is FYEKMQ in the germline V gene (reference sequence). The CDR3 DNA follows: TGTGCCAGCAGCTTAGGCCGTTGGACAGAGCCATATGGCTACACCTTC. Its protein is CASSLGRWTEPYGYTF. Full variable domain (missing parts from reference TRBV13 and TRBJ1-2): AAGVIQSPRHLIKEKRETATLKCYPIPRHDTVYWYQQGPGQDPQFLISFYEKMQSDKGSIPDRFSAQQFSDYHSELNMSSLELGDSALYFCASSLGRWTEPYGYTFGSGTRLTVV.

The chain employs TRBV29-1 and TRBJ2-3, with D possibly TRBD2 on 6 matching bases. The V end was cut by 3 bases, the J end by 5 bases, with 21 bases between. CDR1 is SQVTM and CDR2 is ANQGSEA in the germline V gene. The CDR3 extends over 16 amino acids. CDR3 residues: CSVEGFAGNLVDTQYF. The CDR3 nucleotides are TGCAGCGTTGAGGGGTTTGCGGGAAATTTGGTAGATACGCAGTATTTT.

In DNA form, the CDR3 reads TGTGCCAGCACCTTAACAGGGGGCTCTGGAAACACCATATATTTT. Amino acid sequence: CASTLTGGSGNTIYF. V usage is TRBV28 and J usage is TRBJ1-3, with 8 bases fitting TRBD1. CDR1 and CDR2 from the germline V gene are MDHEN and SYDVKM. The CDR3 covers 15 residues. J was trimmed by 0 bases and V by 7 bases; bases with no gene match: 5.

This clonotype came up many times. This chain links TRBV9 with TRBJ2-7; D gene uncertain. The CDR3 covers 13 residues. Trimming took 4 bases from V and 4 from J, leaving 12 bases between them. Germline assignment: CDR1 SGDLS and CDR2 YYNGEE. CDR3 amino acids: CASSKSEEYEQYF. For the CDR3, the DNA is TGTGCCAGCAGCAAAAGCGAGGAGTACGAGCAGTACTTC.

The CDR3 spells CASSPLGGTDTQYF. The CDR3, as DNA: TGTGCCAGCAGTCCCCTGGGCGGCACAGATACGCAGTATTTT. The chain couples TRBV12-3 or TRBV12-4 to TRBJ2-3; D unresolved. V was trimmed by 5 bases and J by 1 base, leaving 10 bases between them. This CDR3 comprises 14 residues.

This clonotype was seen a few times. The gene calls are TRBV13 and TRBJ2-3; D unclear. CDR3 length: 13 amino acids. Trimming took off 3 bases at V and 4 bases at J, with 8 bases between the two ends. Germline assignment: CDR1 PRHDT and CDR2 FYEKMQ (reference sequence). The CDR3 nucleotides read TGTGCCAGCAGCTTGTTTAAGGCAGATACGCAGTATTTT. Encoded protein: CASSLFKADTQYF.